The T cell receptor (beta chain) described here comes from a study of T-cell memory formation after mild COVID-19 (dated by TCRdb to the early 2020s). For the wider study: TCR sequence clusters from the two donors were found to be largely donor specific. Two young, previously healthy adult volunteers made up the cohort, one male and one female. In a couple of donors, T-cell clones that expanded and contracted after mild COVID-19 were followed by sequencing TCRalpha and TCRbeta repertoires longitudinally. Overall study outcomes, separate from this receptor: Clones that contracted from day 15 to 85 showed balanced CD4/CD8 phenotypes, whereas a second wave of clones that expanded from day 15 to 37 leaned towards CD4+. Some responding clones were detected in pre-infection memory, which suggested that pre-existing cross-reactive memory T cells had joined the SARS-CoV-2 response. Contracting CD4+ clones turned up mainly in the CM and EM memory subsets, whereas EMRA was where CD8+ clones were enriched. Only a couple of mild cases were covered in the study, and larger cohorts including severe cases with pre-infection samples were considered necessary. Whether the second-wave clones peaking on day 37 were SARS-CoV-2 specific was not confirmed.

Ficoll-Paque density gradient centrifugation was the method used to isolate PBMCs. As to this clonotype: It has no known antigen specificity. Base qualities are not recorded, but no much larger clone differs from it by a single base.

The run used an Illumina NovaSeq 6000. Using 5'RACE with constant-segment primers, TCRalpha and TCRbeta cDNA libraries were constructed, with sample barcodes and unique molecular identifiers added in the process. RNA was extracted from every sample with Trizol reagent. Amplification of the libraries took two PCR steps, and the second step added a second sample barcode plus Illumina TruSeq adapters. Libraries were sequenced on an Illumina NovaSeq with 2 x 150 bp paired-end reads. The published analysis was carried out like this. Reads were demultiplexed and collapsed into UMI-guided consensus sequences with migec v1.2.7. With mixcr v2.1.11, UMI consensuses were aligned to TRA and TRB V and J templates and assembled into clonotypes. Clonotypes were classified as expanded or contracted when called significant by both edgeR and NoisET, with noise models trained on biological replicates. For edgeR calls, the thresholds were a false discovery rate-adjusted p below 0.01 and a log2 fold-change of 1. As an exploratory analysis of dynamics, PCA with hierarchical clustering was applied to max-normalized trajectories of the 1000 most abundant clonotypes. Separately sequenced CD4+ and CD8+ repertoires were used to assign a CD4 or CD8 phenotype to each responding clone. TCRdb redid the processing of the public reads, applying fastp at Q25 and MiXCR, and retained in-frame beta chains. Identical CDR3 proteins give one entry, which carries the most common genes and DNA. TCRdb's processing, not the study's, gives the V and J calls here. For this sample the table gives about 350,000 distinct CDR3 sequences, of which approximately 29% were detected only once. Clones ranked in the top ten supply 13% of the sample.

As encoded in the germline V gene (reference sequence), CDR1 is DFQATT while CDR2 is SNEGSKA. The junction carries 18 bases between V and J, which are trimmed by 1 base and 0 bases respectively. The CDR3 covers 18 residues, taking in both the cysteine and the phenylalanine. The only DNA kept is the CDR3, 54 bases in frame from the first base. The receptor comes from an adult woman who had mild COVID-19 (a few samples of this study predate the infection). The sample titles of this study are shuffled in the database, so cell type and time point are left out; the donor was told from shared clones. Recombination linked TRBV20-1 to TRBJ2-2; a confident D gene designation cannot be given. The sequenced sample was PBMCs or a T cell subset sorted from them (not recorded which). The nucleotide sequence reads as follows: TGCAGTGCTAGAGGCGTTGACTCTGGCGCCTCGAACACCGGGGAGCTGTTTTTT. Its product reads: CSARGVDSGASNTGELFF.